This is a list of T cell receptor beta chains from one sample in a study of OX40 agonist ivuxolimab in advanced cancers. The repertoire was sequenced with immunoSEQ multiplex PCR; TCRdb's copy has only in-frame clones and lacks some. The sample contains over 55,000 clones, about 81% of which appear only once. The sample consisted of CD4+ or CD8+ T cells sorted from blood, taken in a trial of the OX40 agonist ivuxolimab. These receptor sequences come from an adult with an advanced solid tumor such as melanoma, head and neck, liver or kidney cancer. The CDR3 runs from the conserved cysteine through the conserved F or W. The order of the fields is D gene, V gene, J gene, CDR3 length, clone size, CDR3 DNA, CDR3 protein. The D gene is left open where the match is weak. Clone size is shown for a subset of rows, as once, few, many or a class of expanded clone.

TRBD2	TRBV7-9	TRBJ2-1	16	NA	TGTGCCAGCAGCTTACCGGGACTAGCGGGAGTCAGTGAGCAGTTCTTC	CASSLPGLAGVSEQFF
TRBD1	TRBV11-2	TRBJ2-5	13	NA	TGTGCCAGCAGCTCGGGACAGTCGGAGACCCAGTACTTC	CASSSGQSETQYF
TRBD2	TRBV2	TRBJ2-7	16	NA	TGTGCCAGCAGTGAAGGGACTAGCGGGGATACCTACGAGCAGTACTTC	CASSEGTSGDTYEQYF
NA	TRBV4-3	TRBJ2-3	16	NA	TGCGCCAGCAGCCGGGGGGCAGCTACCAGCACAGATACGCAGTATTTT	CASSRGAATSTDTQYF
TRBD1	TRBV5-1	TRBJ2-7	15	NA	TGCGCCAGCAGACCTACCTCGACAGGGATGAACGAGCAGTACTTC	CASRPTSTGMNEQYF
TRBD1	TRBV5-1	TRBJ2-1	15	NA	TGCGCCAGCACACCGGACAGGGTATCCTACAATGAGCAGTTCTTC	CASTPDRVSYNEQFF
NA	TRBV18	TRBJ1-4	15	NA	TGTGCCAGCTCACCAGAGCGGGGGAATAATGAAAAACTGTTTTTT	CASSPERGNNEKLFF
NA	TRBV6-5	TRBJ1-1	13	NA	TGTGCCAGCAGTTACTCGCGGCCAGGCAAAGCTTTCTTT	CASSYSRPGKAFF
NA	TRBV5-8	TRBJ2-1	15	NA	TGTGCCAGCAGCTGGGACGGAAGCTCCTACAATGAGCAGTTCTTC	CASSWDGSSYNEQFF
NA	TRBV4-1	TRBJ2-6	17	many	TGCGCCAGCAGCCAACAGGCCCAAATCTCTGGGGCCAACGTCCTGACTTTC	CASSQQAQISGANVLTF
NA	TRBV15	TRBJ1-2	14	NA	TGTGCCACCAGCAGAGATTTGGGATCTACCCTTGAAACCTTC	CATSRDLGSTLETF
NA	TRBV7-9	TRBJ2-1	10	NA	TGTGCCACCTCGAACAATGAGCAGTTCTTC	CATSNNEQFF
NA	TRBV5-1	TRBJ1-2	14	NA	TGCGCCAGCAGGTTAAACGAACTCAACTATGGCTACACCTTC	CASRLNELNYGYTF
NA	TRBV5-1	TRBJ1-4	13	NA	TGCGCCAGCAGTGGACAGATTAATGAAAAACTGTTTTTT	CASSGQINEKLFF
NA	TRBV27	TRBJ1-1	15	NA	TGTGCCAGCAGTTTAGTGGGCGGGAGGAACACTGAAGCTTTCTTT	CASSLVGGRNTEAFF
NA	TRBV5-1	TRBJ2-7	17	few	TGCGCCAGCAGCTTGCGTAAGGTCCAGGCGGGCCCCTACGAGCAGTACTTC	CASSLRKVQAGPYEQYF
NA	TRBV2	TRBJ2-7	14	few	TGTGCCAGCAGTCTGGGGGGACCCGGCGACGAGCAGTACTTC	CASSLGGPGDEQYF
NA	TRBV7-2	TRBJ2-7	15	NA	TGTGCCAGCAGCTCCGTGGGGTGGTCGAAGGGCGAGCAGTACTTC	CASSSVGWSKGEQYF
NA	TRBV30	TRBJ1-3	12	NA	TGTGCCGGCCTGACGGAAGGAAACACCATATATTTT	CAGLTEGNTIYF
NA	TRBV27	TRBJ1-1	14	NA	TGTGCCAGCAGTTTATACGGAACGATAACTGAAGCTTTCTTT	CASSLYGTITEAFF
NA	TRBV19	TRBJ2-6	16	NA	TGTGCCAGTAGTATTTGGTCGGCATCTGGGGCCAACGTCCTGACTTTC	CASSIWSASGANVLTF
NA	TRBV5-6	TRBJ2-7	16	NA	TGTGCCAGCAGCTTGCGTGGGTGGGGGAGCTCCTACGAGCAGTACTTC	CASSLRGWGSSYEQYF
NA	TRBV5-5	TRBJ2-2	13	few	TGTGCCAGCAGCCAGACAGAAACCGGGGAGCTGTTTTTT	CASSQTETGELFF
NA	TRBV2	TRBJ1-3	14	NA	TGTGCCAGCAGCGAAGGGATCTCTGGAAACACCATATATTTT	CASSEGISGNTIYF
TRBD1	TRBV27	TRBJ2-5	16	NA	TGTGCCAGCAGTCCCGGGACAGACTCCTTCCAAGAGACCCAGTACTTC	CASSPGTDSFQETQYF
NA	TRBV5-6	TRBJ2-7	15	NA	TGTGCCAGCAGCTTTGTCATAGCAGGGCCCTACGAGCAGTACTTC	CASSFVIAGPYEQYF
NA	TRBV6-6	TRBJ1-1	11	NA	TGTGCCAGCAGTCGTTACACTGAAGCTTTCTTT	CASSRYTEAFF
TRBD1	TRBV6-5	TRBJ1-3	14	NA	TGTGCCAGCAGTTTTGACAGGGCTGGAAACACCATATATTTT	CASSFDRAGNTIYF
TRBD1	TRBV7-9	TRBJ1-1	16	NA	TGTGCCAGCAGCTACCCCCCCGGACAGGTCGCCACTGAAGCTTTCTTT	CASSYPPGQVATEAFF
NA	TRBV7-7	TRBJ2-3	15	NA	TGTGCCAGCAGCTTAGGAGCTGCGGGCACAGATACGCAGTATTTT	CASSLGAAGTDTQYF
TRBD1	TRBV7-9	TRBJ1-2	14	NA	TGTGCCAGCAGCCTAACAGGGGGCACCTATGGCTACACCTTC	CASSLTGGTYGYTF
NA	TRBV7-2	TRBJ2-7	16	once	TGTGCCAGCAGCTCCCGCGGGGGCAGGGCGATCTACGAGCAGTACTTC	CASSSRGGRAIYEQYF
NA	TRBV7-6	TRBJ2-2	14	NA	TGTGCCAGCAGCGAATTTACAGGGACCGGGGAGCTGTTTTTT	CASSEFTGTGELFF
TRBD2	TRBV19	TRBJ2-7	15	NA	TGTGCCAGTAGTATAGCGAGCGGGAGCTCCTACGAGCAGTACTTC	CASSIASGSSYEQYF
TRBD2	TRBV6-1	TRBJ2-5	15	many	TGTGCCAGCAGTGAAGCTAGCGGGGGGCAAGAGACCCAGTACTTC	CASSEASGGQETQYF
TRBD2	TRBV18	TRBJ2-7	15	few	TGTGCCAGCTCACCACGGACTAGCACCTCCTACGAGCAGTACTTC	CASSPRTSTSYEQYF
NA	TRBV5-6	TRBJ2-6	16	NA	TGTGCCAGCAGCAACCCGGCACTTTCTGGGGCCAACGTCCTGACTTTC	CASSNPALSGANVLTF
NA	TRBV15	TRBJ2-7	11	once	TGTGCCACGCTTCTCCCCTACGAGCAGTACTTC	CATLLPYEQYF
NA	TRBV18	TRBJ2-1	12	NA	TGTGCCAGCTCACCAAATCAGAATGAGCAGTTCTTC	CASSPNQNEQFF
TRBD2	TRBV5-1	TRBJ2-1	17	NA	TGCGCCAGCAGCCAACCTAGCGGGGGGGCTTATGACAATGAGCAGTTCTTC	CASSQPSGGAYDNEQFF
NA	TRBV19	TRBJ1-3	14	NA	TGTGCCAGTAGTCCTCTCACTACTGGAAACACCATATATTTT	CASSPLTTGNTIYF
NA	TRBV11-3	TRBJ2-7	15	NA	TGTGCCAGCAGCTTAGGGACAGCCCAAGCCTACGAGCAGTACTTC	CASSLGTAQAYEQYF
NA	TRBV28	TRBJ2-7	14	once	TGTGCCAGCAGCTTGGTCCAAGAACACTACGAGCAGTACTTC	CASSLVQEHYEQYF
TRBD2	TRBV4-1	TRBJ2-2	17	NA	TGCGCCAGCAGCCAAGATCGGACTAGCGGACCCACCGGGGAGCTGTTTTTT	CASSQDRTSGPTGELFF
TRBD1	TRBV5-5	TRBJ1-1	15	once	TGTGCCAGCAGCCATTCAGACAGGGGCCTCACTGAAGCTTTCTTT	CASSHSDRGLTEAFF
TRBD2	TRBV7-9	TRBJ2-5	15	NA	TGTGCCAGCAGTGCGACTAGCGGGAGATCGGAGACCCAGTACTTC	CASSATSGRSETQYF
NA	TRBV27	TRBJ1-6	14	medium-sized	TGTGCCAGCGGCATCCAGCAGAATAATTCACCCCTCCACTTT	CASGIQQNNSPLHF